This T cell receptor beta chain was captured by sequencing in a study of blood T cell repertoires in COVID-19. Study context: COVID-19 samples from acute and convalescent phases originated in the United States, Italy and Spain.

Original analysis: Using reference gene primer amplification, nucleated cell counts were estimated. Method: immunoSEQ multiplex PCR; TCRdb's copy keeps in-frame clones and lacks some. V, J and clone size derive from that table, while D and trimming were established from the DNA sequence. Altogether hundreds of thousands of clones are present, 70% to 90% being singletons, with the ten largest covering about 1.5%. The study drew participants aged about 18 to 89 years from about two dozen US areas. Cohort assignment relied on participant-reported clinical history. The sequencing input was PBMCs or T cells enriched from blood (not recorded which). This receptor was identified in a woman aged 18-29 years who had been exposed to COVID-19.

The CDR3 region has the DNA TGTGCCTGGAGGGACAGGGCTGGAAACACCATATATTTT. Its translation is CAWRDRAGNTIYF. V gene TRBV30 combines with J gene TRBJ1-3; 8 bases align to TRBD1. This CDR3 is 13 amino acids long. Germline V gene data show CDR1 as GTSNPN and CDR2 as SVGIG (reference sequence). V lost 3 bases, J lost 2 bases, and 0 bases stayed unmatched.